This TCR beta chain was identified during a study of T cell responses to AZD1222 COVID-19 vaccine. Study-wide background: Pooled in the analysis were second doses at about 4 or about 12 weeks.

V was pared by 0 bases and J by 6 bases, with 10 bases between. Germline V CDR1 and CDR2: SGHRS, YFSETQ. There are 14 residues in the CDR3. The protocol was immunoSEQ multiplex PCR, while the TCRdb copy is restricted to in-frame clones and leaves out a portion. The sample includes some 170,000 clones, 90% to 95% of them seen just once. As to this clone: The antigen remains unidentified.

Overall study results and limits: A reported finding is that nearly half of spike-specific TCRs target unmutated variant regions. Most donors were white British, females outnumbered males, and clonal diversity was possibly underestimated.

This TCR came from an adult in good health. The chain links TRBV5-1 to TRBJ1-3; D not resolved. The specimen was peripheral blood, collected on day 0 of AZD1222 vaccination. The CDR3 here is CASSLDTAENTIYF. CDR3 sequence (DNA): TGCGCCAGCAGCTTGGATACTGCGGAAAACACCATATATTTT.